This record looks at one TCR beta chain sequence and its context. No cognate antigen has been identified for it. No clone much larger than this one lies a single base away; base qualities are absent. The data stem from a study of blood T cells in healthy people across ages (dated by TCRdb to between 2014 and 2016). Study-level background: Template switching captured roughly one uniquely barcoded TCR beta cDNA molecule per two T cells in model experiments. Donors were grouped into four age groups: young (average roughly 15 years), middle-aged (roughly 40), aged (over 55) and long-lived (roughly 80). To avoid experimental bias, donors of different ages were distributed randomly across sequencing lanes. Two additional independent replicas of 1 million unique cDNA reads from the same blood draw were analyzed for two donors (one aged 18 to 30 and one aged 80 or older). Age-related changes in TCR beta repertoire diversity were measured in the study by deep sequencing normalized with unique cDNA molecular identifiers.

Broader findings and caveats from the paper: The long-lived group showed more naive CD4+ T cells, fewer expanded clones and increased TCR diversity than the aged group, suggesting age selection. Because profiling used bulk unsorted PBMCs, naive and antigen-experienced compartments could not be compared conclusively. The CMV infection status of donors was not known, potentially confounding age-related changes in expanded clonotypes. Observed TCR beta diversity per million T cells fell roughly linearly with age, and a significant reduction was already apparent by age roughly 40. Total diversity estimates from one million sequenced T cells were considered lower bounds and underestimates. A strong correlation was found between observed TCR beta diversity and the percentage of naive T cells measured by flow cytometry.

Donors were approximately 42 systemically healthy Caucasian individuals from Russia aged 6 to 90 years. About 9.6 milliliters of peripheral blood were collected from each donor into EDTA-treated Vacutainer tubes. Ficoll-Paque density-gradient centrifugation was used to isolate PBMCs, with at least 6 million per sample. Total RNA was extracted from PBMCs with Trizol reagent, with at least 5.5 micrograms obtained per sample. Naive CD45RAhigh/CD27high T cell percentages were measured by flow cytometry on a PBMC aliquot from every donor. Preparation of the library involved 5' RACE. Sequencing took place on an Illumina HiSeq 2500. A second about 7 to 12 cycle PCR used a sample-barcoded 5' primer and a J-beta primer mix. A template-switch 5' adaptor carrying 12 random nucleotides introduced a unique molecular identifier onto each TCR beta cDNA molecule. At least 2.5 million CDR3-containing paired-end reads were obtained from each sample. First-strand cDNA synthesis was performed from all RNA using the Mint cDNA synthesis kit, with priming by a TRBC-specific oligonucleotide. Following uracil-DNA glycosylase treatment, a first 18-cycle PCR with universal primers M1SS and BC2_uni_R was performed on all cDNA. As for the authors' bioinformatics: Each sample was normalized by randomly selecting 1 million high-quality reads, each carrying a distinct molecular identifier. Reads sharing molecular identifiers were discarded rather than binned into consensus sequences. MiTCR, set to a Q25 quality threshold and the strictest error-elimination algorithm, was used for CDR3 identification, clonotype clustering and error correction. A nonparametric unseen species model using Euler transformation provided a lower-bound estimate of total TCR beta diversity. The raw public reads went through TCRdb reprocessing: fastp at Q25, MiXCR clone calling, in-frame beta chains kept. Duplicate CDR3 protein sequences are folded into a single record with the most common DNA and genes. The V and J calls come from TCRdb's annotation, not from the publication. This sample is represented by hundreds of thousands of distinct CDR3 sequences; 45% to 70% of them were singletons. The top ten hold roughly 24% of the sample.

The junction shows trimming of 4 bases on V and 7 bases on J, plus 11 bases between the germline ends. The CDR3 holds 13 amino acids from the cysteine to the phenylalanine. Solely the CDR3 DNA is kept, with 39 bases framed from the first base. For CDR1 and CDR2, the germline V gene lists SGHRS and YFSETQ. The receptor comes from a man aged 35 to 55 in good health. Recombination connected TRBV5-1 to TRBJ2-2, with the D assignment possibly TRBD1 or TRBD2, given 5 matching bases for each. Sequences were obtained from blood. The CDR3 protein sequence reads: CASSGASIGELFF. DNA sequence: TGCGCCAGCAGCGGGGCTAGCATCGGGGAGCTGTTTTTT.